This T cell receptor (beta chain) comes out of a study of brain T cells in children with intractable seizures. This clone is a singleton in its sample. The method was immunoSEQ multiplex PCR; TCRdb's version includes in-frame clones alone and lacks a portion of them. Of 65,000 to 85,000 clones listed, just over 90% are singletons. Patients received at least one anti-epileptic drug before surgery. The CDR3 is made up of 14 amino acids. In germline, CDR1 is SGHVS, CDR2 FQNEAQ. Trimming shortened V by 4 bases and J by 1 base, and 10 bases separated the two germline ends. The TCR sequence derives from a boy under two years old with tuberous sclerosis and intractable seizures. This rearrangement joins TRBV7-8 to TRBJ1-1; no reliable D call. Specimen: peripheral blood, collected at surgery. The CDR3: CASSSGGGNTEAFF. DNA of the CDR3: TGTGCCAGCAGCTCCGGTGGTGGGAACACTGAAGCTTTCTTT.